This T cell receptor beta chain was recovered during a study of blood T cell repertoires in COVID-19. For the study at large: T cells, B-cell-depleted T cells, or PBMCs provided the cDNA or gDNA that served as material.

Germline CDR1 and CDR2: LNHNV and YYDKDF (reference sequence). This CDR3 contains 14 residues. V was clipped by 1 base and J by 8 bases; unmatched bases: 4. Per the authors' pipeline: Cell counts per sample came from amplifying reference gene primers. Sequencing was performed with immunoSEQ multiplex PCR; in TCRdb, only in-frame clones are kept and a portion is missing. V, J and clone size were drawn from that table, and D and trimming were deduced from the DNA. This sample yields some 240,000 clones, of which approximately 85% are seen a single time; approximately 13% belongs to the top ten. Sequences were obtained from peripheral blood. This clonotype was obtained from a woman aged 55-75 years with active or convalescent COVID-19. V gene TRBV15 combines with J gene TRBJ2-1; 8 nucleotides line up with TRBD2. This CDR3 is CATSRGTGGDEQFF. The CDR3 DNA follows: TGTGCCACCAGCAGAGGGACGGGAGGGGATGAGCAGTTCTTC.